The 22 T cell receptor beta chains presented below share a single source sample, sequenced in a study of CD8+ T cells in alopecia areata. The treatment is: oral pan-JAK inhibitor, 5-10 mg twice daily. RNA was extracted and reverse transcribed into cDNA as the sequencing template. Here immunoSEQ multiplex PCR was the method, and the copy in TCRdb shows in-frame clones only, minus some. The sample lists approximately 45,000 clones, 55% to 75% occurring once. This specimen consisted of CD8+ T cells sorted from blood, obtained at week 4, from a patient treated with tofacitinib. Receptors originate from a human donor with alopecia areata.

The rearrangement links TRBV29-1 to TRBJ2-2; D is perhaps TRBD2 (5 bases). Germline-derived CDR1 and CDR2 are SQVTM and ANQGSEA. The CDR3 totals 14 residues. V dropped 0 bases and J dropped 8 bases, with 13 bases sitting between them. CDR3 in DNA: TGCAGCGTTGAAGATACGCGGGCTTCTGGGGAGCTGTTTTTT. Amino acids: CSVEDTRASGELFF.

The V call is TRBV6-5, the J call TRBJ2-5; TRBD2 matches 13 bases. After removal of 0 bases from V and 5 bases from J, the junction contained 3 bases not matched to a gene. The CDR3 has 16 residues. Germline values: CDR1 MNHEY, CDR2 SVGAGI. CDR3 loop: CASSYSPGLAGETQYF. The DNA of the CDR3 is TGTGCCAGCAGTTACTCGCCGGGACTAGCGGGGGAGACCCAGTACTTC.

The V call is TRBV4-3, the J call TRBJ1-5, with D possibly being TRBD1 (5 bases). Trimming cost V 4 bases and J 8 bases, with 15 bases left between them. This CDR3 comprises 14 residues. Per the germline V gene, CDR1 is LGHNA and CDR2 is YSLEER. Written as DNA, the CDR3 is TGCGCCAGCAGCCCCTCTGGGGGGTCAGAGCCCCAGCATTTT. Its protein is CASSPSGGSEPQHF.

The rearrangement links TRBV25-1 to TRBJ2-7, with TRBD2 matching over 10 bases. The length of the CDR3 is 16 residues. Trimming cost V 3 bases and J 2 bases; bases outside gene matches: 7. The V gene's germline CDR1 is MGHDK and CDR2 SYGVNS. In DNA, the CDR3 is TGTGCCAGCAGTGATTACCGGACTAGCGGTGCCTACGAGCAGTACTTC. Protein: CASSDYRTSGAYEQYF.

The chain links TRBV4-3 to TRBJ1-5; D not resolved. With 0 bases removed from V and 7 bases from J, the gap between germline ends came to 7 bases. CDR1 is LGHNA and CDR2 is YSLEER in the germline V gene. The CDR3 extends over 13 amino acids. DNA of the CDR3: TGCGCCAGCAGCCAAGACAGGATGCAGCCCCAGCATTTT. Translated, it gives CASSQDRMQPQHF.

The chain couples TRBV16 to TRBJ1-5; D unclear. The CDR3 consists of 14 residues. From germline, CDR1 is KGHSY and CDR2 FQNENV. The V gene lost 3 bases and the J gene lost 6 bases, with 12 bases spanning the gap. This chain's CDR3 is CASSQGMVSQPQHF. The CDR3 region has the DNA TGTGCCAGCAGCCAGGGGATGGTATCTCAGCCCCAGCATTTT.

The chain has TRBV2 and TRBJ2-6; 8 bases agree with TRBD1. Per germline, CDR1 SNHLY and CDR2 FYNNEI. The length of the CDR3 is 16 residues. V shed 6 bases and J 1 base; nucleotides not matched to a gene: 5. CDR3 DNA: TGTGCCAGCAGAAGGCAGGGGGCTTCTGGGGCCAACGTCCTGACTTTC. Translated, it gives CASRRQGASGANVLTF.

There are a few counts of this clone. This sequence joins TRBV29-1 and TRBJ2-1; TRBD2 matches 7 bases. Germline lookup yields CDR1 SQVTM and CDR2 ANQGSEA. The CDR3 spans 15 residues. V dropped 1 base and J dropped 5; count of bases not matched to a gene: 8. CDR3 coding DNA: TGCAGCGTTGAAGGATCGGAGGGGAGGGACAATGAGCAGTTCTTC. Protein sequence: CSVEGSEGRDNEQFF.

The chain joins TRBV19 to TRBJ2-2, with a possible D match to TRBD1 (5 bases). The germline CDR1 and CDR2 sequences are LNHDA and SQIVND (reference sequence). Trimming removed 3 bases from V and 2 bases from J, with 10 bases in between. CDR3 length: 15 residues. The CDR3 sequence is CASSMRTSNTGELFF. In nucleotides, the CDR3 is TGTGCCAGTAGTATGCGGACATCCAACACCGGGGAGCTGTTTTTT.

This clone was counted between two and nine times. This rearrangement joins TRBV30 to TRBJ1-4; 10 bases line up with TRBD1. The CDR3 consists of 16 residues. Germline CDR1 is GTSNPN and CDR2 is SVGIG (reference sequence). The trim removed 2 bases at V and 8 bases at J, leaving 11 bases unmatched. CDR3 sequence (DNA): TGTGCCTGGAGTCCCAGACCCGGGACAGGGGCAGAAAAACTGTTTTTT. It codes for CAWSPRPGTGAEKLFF. Using reference TRBV30 and TRBJ1-4 for the parts outside the CDR3, the full variable domain is SQTIHQWPATLVQPVGSPLSLECTVEGTSNPNLYWYRQAAGRGLQLLFYSVGIGQISSEVPQNLSASRPQDRQFILSSKKLLLSDSGFYLCAWSPRPGTGAEKLFFGSGTQLSVL.

This clone showed up just a few times. The V and J genes are TRBV5-6 and TRBJ2-7, with 8 bases lining up with TRBD1. The V segment lost 3 bases and the J segment 2 bases; nucleotides outside the gene matches: 4. The length of the CDR3 is 14 residues. CDR1 is SGHDT, CDR2 YYEEEE, per germline. The CDR3 loop is CASSSETGAYEQYF. In DNA form, the CDR3 reads TGTGCCAGCAGCTCCGAGACAGGGGCCTACGAGCAGTACTTC.

The chain links TRBV5-1 to TRBJ2-3, with D unclear. Germline assignment: CDR1 SGHRS and CDR2 YFSETQ. The CDR3 loop spans 12 amino acids. Deletions cut 4 bases from V and 2 bases from J, with 5 bases between. CDR3 amino acids: CASSQNTDTQYF. The DNA of the CDR3 is TGCGCCAGCAGCCAAAACACAGATACGCAGTATTTT.

The rearrangement uses TRBV29-1 and TRBJ1-2; 8 nucleotides align to TRBD1. The trim removed 5 bases at V and 7 bases at J, leaving 12 bases unmatched. This CDR3 has 14 residues. The germline gives CDR1 SQVTM, CDR2 ANQGSEA. The CDR3 loop is CSVPGLQGAVGYTF. CDR3 coding DNA: TGCAGCGTTCCCGGACTCCAGGGGGCGGTTGGCTACACCTTC.

This chain connects TRBV4-3 to TRBJ1-1, with D unclear. Germline V gives CDR1 LGHNA, CDR2 YSLEER. CDR3 length: 14 residues. V was cut by 0 bases and J by 0 bases, with 5 bases left in between. CDR3 sequence: CASSQDNLNTEAFF. As DNA, the CDR3 is TGCGCCAGCAGCCAAGATAACCTGAACACTGAAGCTTTCTTT.

The chain recombines TRBV12-5 with TRBJ2-7; D not certain. The CDR3 is made up of 11 amino acids. Germline CDR1 is LGHNT and CDR2 is FRNRAP. V was clipped by 2 bases and J by 2 bases, with 1 base between them. CDR3 sequence (DNA): TGTGCTAGTGGTTTGACCTACGAGCAGTACTTC. Translating gives CASGLTYEQYF. Complete variable domain (other parts from reference TRBV12-5 and TRBJ2-7): DARVTQTPRHKVTEMGQEVTMRCQPILGHNTVFWYRQTMMQGLELLAYFRNRAPLDDSGMPKDRFSAEMPDATLATLKIQPSEPRDSAVYFCASGLTYEQYFGPGTRLTVT.

This sequence joins TRBV4-1 and TRBJ1-2; the D is unclear. V was cut by 1 base and J by 2 bases, with 14 bases left in between. The CDR3 totals 16 residues. Germline CDR1 MGHRA, CDR2 YSYEKL. The CDR3 nucleotides read TGCGCCAGCAGCCAAGTCGCGGGGAACTCCAACTATGGCTACACCTTC. Its translation: CASSQVAGNSNYGYTF.

V is TRBV5-1 and J is TRBJ2-2, with D perhaps matching TRBD2 (5 bases). Trimming took off 0 bases at V and 2 bases at J, with 8 bases between the two ends. Per the germline V gene, CDR1 is SGHRS and CDR2 is YFSETQ. This CDR3 is built from 15 residues. The CDR3 loop reads CASSLVPGNTGELFF. In DNA, the CDR3 is TGCGCCAGCAGCTTGGTGCCGGGAAACACCGGGGAGCTGTTTTTT.

This clone has just one count. V gene TRBV4-1 combines with J gene TRBJ2-1, with 13 bases aligning to TRBD2. This CDR3 contains 15 residues. V trimming: 4 bases; J trimming: 5 bases; junction bases outside the gene matches: 2. Germline V gene data show CDR1 as MGHRA and CDR2 as YSYEKL. The CDR3 protein is CASSLGTSGDNEQFF. The CDR3 coding sequence is TGCGCCAGCAGCCTCGGGACTAGCGGGGACAATGAGCAGTTCTTC.

The chain's CDR3 is CSVDGQVGDEQFF. CDR3 DNA: TGCAGCGTTGATGGACAGGTTGGCGATGAGCAGTTCTTC. J is TRBJ2-1 and V is TRBV29-1; 7 bases line up with TRBD1. The germline gives CDR1 SQVTM, CDR2 ANQGSEA. CDR3 length: 13 residues. The ends lost 3 bases at V and 8 bases at J; junction bases unmatched: 7.

The CDR3: CASSPSGSTYEQYF. The CDR3 nucleotides read TGCGCCAGCAGCCCATCTGGGTCGACCTACGAGCAGTACTTC. The V gene is TRBV4-3, the J gene TRBJ2-7, with unresolved D. The germline gives CDR1 LGHNA, CDR2 YSLEER. The CDR3 is 14 residues long. Trimming took off 4 bases at V and 2 bases at J, with 12 bases between the two ends.

The chain recombines TRBV30 with TRBJ2-7, with D possibly TRBD2 on 5 matching bases. Germline V gives CDR1 GTSNPN, CDR2 SVGIG (reference sequence). The V end was cut by 6 bases, the J end by 0 bases, with 18 bases between. The CDR3 has 15 amino acids. As DNA, the CDR3 is TGTGCCTGCTATGGGTCAGCGGCCAGCTCCTACGAGCAGTACTTC. Protein sequence: CACYGSAASSYEQYF.

V usage is TRBV29-1 and J usage is TRBJ1-2; D remains ambiguous. Trimming took 4 bases from V and 6 from J, leaving 6 bases between them. The CDR3 runs 10 residues. Germline assignment: CDR1 SQVTM and CDR2 ANQGSEA. CDR3 in DNA: TGCAGCGTTGTAGGAGATGGCTACACCTTC. Protein: CSVVGDGYTF.